Shown below are 9 T cell receptor beta chains from a single sample sequenced in a study of beta chain features in type 1 diabetes. The authors reverse transcribed all of the isolated RNA, so sequencing captured expressed TCRB transcripts. Data came from immunoSEQ multiplex PCR; TCRdb stores just in-frame clones and leaves some out. The sample records fewer than 650,000 clones, around 16% being singletons. Sequences were obtained from naive CD4+ T cells from blood. The receptors originated from a man aged 18 to 35 in good health.

The rearrangement uses TRBV6-5 and TRBJ2-7, with D perhaps matching TRBD2 (6 bases). The ends were cut back, 6 bases at V and 3 bases at J, with 12 bases in the middle. Germline CDR1 reads MNHEY; CDR2 reads SVGAGI. The CDR3 has 13 residues. CDR3 region: CASREGTYYEQYF. CDR3 nucleotides: TGTGCCAGCAGGGAAGGGACTTACTACGAGCAGTACTTC.

Here the CDR3 DNA reads TGCAGCGTCGAAACATGGACCGGGGAGCTGTTTTTT. Encoded protein: CSVETWTGELFF. The V call is TRBV29-1, the J call TRBJ2-2, with D uncertain. Germline V gene sequence: CDR1 SQVTM, CDR2 ANQGSEA. The CDR3 consists of 12 residues. The V and J ends lost 6 bases and 5 bases respectively, with 10 bases between them.

The J gene is TRBJ2-7, the V gene TRBV2; 9 nucleotides match TRBD1. The CDR3 has 13 amino acids. Looked up from germline, CDR1 is SNHLY and CDR2 is FYNNEI. V shed 6 bases and J 2 bases; nucleotides not matched to a gene: 2. The CDR3, as DNA: TGTGCCAGCAGCGGACAGGGGCCCTACGAGCAGTACTTC. Translated, it gives CASSGQGPYEQYF.

This clone was seen more than once but under ten times. The genes are TRBV28 and TRBJ1-2; 7 bases are shared with TRBD1. V lost 6 bases, J lost 4 bases, and 2 bases stayed unmatched. From germline, CDR1 is MDHEN and CDR2 SYDVKM. CDR3 length: 12 amino acids. CDR3 amino acids: CASRPGGYGYTF. Written as DNA, the CDR3 is TGTGCCAGCAGACCAGGGGGCTATGGCTACACCTTC.

The CDR3 nucleotides read TGTGCCAGCAAATTTGGGGGAGGCGGGGATACGCAGTATTTT. This encodes CASKFGGGGDTQYF. This chain joins TRBV7-6 and TRBJ2-3, with a possible D match to TRBD2 (6 bases). Between the trimmed V and J ends, which lost 7 bases and 6 bases, there was a span of 17 bases. Looked up from germline, CDR1 is SGHVS and CDR2 is FNYEAQ. CDR3 length equals 14 residues.

The CDR3 region is CASSQVQGKDTQYF. In DNA form, the CDR3 reads TGTGCCAGCAGCCAAGTTCAGGGTAAAGATACGCAGTATTTT. The rearrangement joins TRBV4-2 to TRBJ2-3, with D possibly TRBD1 on 5 matching bases. The CDR3 contains 14 residues. The ends were cut back, 1 base at V and 5 bases at J, with 10 bases in the middle. CDR1 is LGHNA, CDR2 YNFKEQ, per germline.

This clone was observed a handful of times. The V gene is TRBV5-1, the J gene TRBJ2-3, with 12 bases aligning to TRBD1. J was trimmed by 6 bases and V by 4 bases; bases with no gene match: 9. The CDR3 is made up of 16 amino acids. Looked up from germline, CDR1 is SGHRS and CDR2 is YFSETQ. As DNA, the CDR3 is TGCGCCAGCAGCCTCTCCGGGACAGGGGGCGCGGATACGCAGTATTTT. Translating it yields CASSLSGTGGADTQYF.

The V and J genes are TRBV18 and TRBJ1-5; no reliable D call. The V and J ends lost 1 base and 3 bases respectively, with 13 bases between them. CDR1 KGHSH and CDR2 LQKENI come from the germline V gene. The CDR3 spans 16 residues. Written as DNA, the CDR3 is TGTGCCAGCTCACCACAGGGTTTTGGGGACAATCAGCCCCAGCATTTT. Translation: CASSPQGFGDNQPQHF. Variable domain in full (rest from reference TRBV18 and TRBJ1-5): NAGVMQNPRHLVRRRGQEARLRCSPMKGHSHVYWYRQLPEEGLKFMVYLQKENIIDESGMPKERFSAEFPKEGPSILRIQQVVRGDSAAYFCASSPQGFGDNQPQHFGDGTRLSIL.

J is TRBJ2-6 and V is TRBV6-5; D uncertain. The germline CDR1 and CDR2 sequences are MNHEY and SVGAGI. The CDR3 sequence is 15 residues long. Trimming took 2 bases from V and 0 from J, leaving 5 bases between them. The CDR3 DNA reads as TGTGCCAGCAGTTACAGATACTCTGGGGCCAACGTCCTGACTTTC. It translates to CASSYRYSGANVLTF.